The rows below give T cell receptor beta chains drawn from one sample of a study of T cell changes during pregnancy in multiple sclerosis. The table came from immunoSEQ multiplex PCR; TCRdb's copy has only in-frame clones and leaves some out. The table records 41,000 or so clones, 80% to 90% of them present only once. Material: CD4+ T cells from peripheral blood mononuclear cells, obtained in the first trimester of pregnancy. The receptor set was obtained from a female donor with multiple sclerosis, enrolled in a pregnancy study. Both conserved end residues are part of each CDR3. D genes are given only for firm matches. Where a row states a size, it is once, few, many or the class of an expanded clone; other rows omit it.

V: TRBV11-1; J: TRBJ2-7; D: TRBD1; size: NA; DNA: TGTGCCAGCAGCTCCCGGGACAGGGGGGCCTACGAGCAGTACTTC; CDR3: CASSSRDRGAYEQYF
V: TRBV19; J: TRBJ2-3; D: NA; size: NA; DNA: TGTGCCAGTAGTATTACAGGGGGGGGGAATACGCAGTATTTT; CDR3: CASSITGGGNTQYF
V: TRBV5-5; J: TRBJ1-5; D: NA; size: NA; DNA: TGTGCCAGCAGCCCCACGGCGGGAAATAGCAATCAGCCCCAGCATTTT; CDR3: CASSPTAGNSNQPQHF
V: TRBV5-1; J: TRBJ2-2; D: TRBD2; size: NA; DNA: TGCGCCAGCAGGGGACTAGCGGGAGTAAACACCGGGGAGCTGTTTTTT; CDR3: CASRGLAGVNTGELFF
V: TRBV7-2; J: TRBJ1-5; D: TRBD1; size: NA; DNA: TGTGCCAGCAGCCCGACAGGGGGCAATCAGCCCCAGCATTTT; CDR3: CASSPTGGNQPQHF
V: TRBV5-1; J: TRBJ2-3; D: NA; size: NA; DNA: TGCGCCAGCAGCTTGTACGGACTCAACACAGATACGCAGTATTTT; CDR3: CASSLYGLNTDTQYF
V: TRBV28; J: TRBJ2-1; D: NA; size: once; DNA: TGTGCCACGACCGCCGGGACAAGTGAGCAGTTCTTC; CDR3: CATTAGTSEQFF
V: TRBV5-4; J: TRBJ2-4; D: NA; size: NA; DNA: TGTGCCAGCAGCTTGGATAGCGCCGTTTCTGACATTCAGTACTTC; CDR3: CASSLDSAVSDIQYF
V: TRBV19; J: TRBJ1-1; D: NA; size: NA; DNA: TGTGCCAGTAGTTTTTCCGGGACTGAAGCTTTCTTT; CDR3: CASSFSGTEAFF
V: TRBV7-2; J: TRBJ2-3; D: TRBD2; size: NA; DNA: TGTGCCAGCAGCTTAATACCCCAAGGAGCGGGGAACACAGATACGCAGTATTTT; CDR3: CASSLIPQGAGNTDTQYF
V: TRBV11-2; J: TRBJ1-1; D: TRBD1; size: NA; DNA: TGTGCCAGCACCGCGACAGGGGCCTTGAACACTGAAGCTTTCTTT; CDR3: CASTATGALNTEAFF
V: TRBV15; J: TRBJ1-1; D: NA; size: NA; DNA: TGTGCCACCAGCAGACGGGGATCTGAAGCTTTCTTT; CDR3: CATSRRGSEAFF
V: TRBV19; J: TRBJ1-2; D: NA; size: NA; DNA: TGTGCCAGTAGTAACCGCATACAGGGTTGGAGCGGCTACACCTTC; CDR3: CASSNRIQGWSGYTF
V: TRBV6-5; J: TRBJ2-1; D: TRBD2; size: NA; DNA: TGTGCCAGCAGTTATGGACTAGCGGGAGGTTACAATGAGCAGTTCTTC; CDR3: CASSYGLAGGYNEQFF
V: TRBV28; J: TRBJ1-5; D: TRBD1; size: NA; DNA: TGTGCCAGCAGCCCCTGGCAGGGGGACTTTCGAAATCAGCCCCAGCATTTT; CDR3: CASSPWQGDFRNQPQHF
V: TRBV7-2; J: TRBJ2-7; D: TRBD2; size: NA; DNA: TGTGCCAGCAGCTTATACCCCGGGCTAGCGGGAGTAGGCGAGCAGTACTTC; CDR3: CASSLYPGLAGVGEQYF
V: TRBV2; J: TRBJ1-2; D: NA; size: NA; DNA: TGTGCCAGCAGTGAAGGGGGGGGGTTCTATGGCTACACCTTC; CDR3: CASSEGGGFYGYTF
V: TRBV5-4; J: TRBJ2-3; D: NA; size: NA; DNA: TGTGCCAGCAGCTTAACGGGTCGGATCGGGGGAATGGATACGCAGTATTTT; CDR3: CASSLTGRIGGMDTQYF
V: TRBV2; J: TRBJ2-3; D: TRBD2; size: NA; DNA: TGTGCCAGCAGCCCAACTAGCGGGAGGACAGATACGCAGTATTTT; CDR3: CASSPTSGRTDTQYF
V: TRBV19; J: TRBJ2-6; D: TRBD1; size: NA; DNA: TGTGCCAGTACCAACAGGGGCGCCAGCTCTGGGGCCAACGTCCTGACTTTC; CDR3: CASTNRGASSGANVLTF
V: TRBV7-2; J: TRBJ1-5; D: TRBD1; size: NA; DNA: TGTGCCAGCAGCCCCACAGGGGCAGGACAGCCCCAGCATTTT; CDR3: CASSPTGAGQPQHF
V: TRBV6-6; J: TRBJ2-6; D: TRBD2; size: once; DNA: TGTGCCAGCAGGGAGGAGGGGAGGGGAGGGGCCAACGTCCTGACTTTC; CDR3: CASREEGRGGANVLTF
V: TRBV4-2; J: TRBJ2-1; D: NA; size: NA; DNA: TGTGCCAGCAGCCAAGAGGGTCGAGGCTCCTACAATGAGCAGTTCTTC; CDR3: CASSQEGRGSYNEQFF
V: TRBV5-5; J: TRBJ2-2; D: TRBD1; size: few; DNA: TGTGCCAGCAGGCGCGGGACAGGGGTTGGCGACGGGGAGCTGTTTTTT; CDR3: CASRRGTGVGDGELFF
V: TRBV9; J: TRBJ2-5; D: TRBD2; size: NA; DNA: TGTGCCAGCAGCGACGGGACTAGACCTCCTAGAGAGACCCAGTACTTC; CDR3: CASSDGTRPPRETQYF
V: TRBV6-5; J: TRBJ1-2; D: TRBD1; size: NA; DNA: TGTGCCAGCAGTTACTCGACAGGGGCCCTTCCCTATGGCTACACCTTC; CDR3: CASSYSTGALPYGYTF
V: TRBV7-7; J: TRBJ1-2; D: TRBD1; size: NA; DNA: TGTGCTAGCAGCTTAAGAAAGGGCAGGGGGGATGGCTACACCTTC; CDR3: CASSLRKGRGDGYTF
V: TRBV23-1; J: TRBJ1-1; D: NA; size: few; DNA: TGCGCCAGCAGTCAATCTCAGGGGCTGAACACTGAAGCTTTCTTT; CDR3: CASSQSQGLNTEAFF
V: TRBV29-1; J: TRBJ2-1; D: TRBD2; size: NA; DNA: TGCAGCGTTGAAGATTTGGGGGGTAGCGGGAGCCCATTTGAGCAGTTCTTC; CDR3: CSVEDLGGSGSPFEQFF
V: TRBV28; J: TRBJ1-1; D: NA; size: NA; DNA: TGTGCCAGCCGGTGGAACACTGAAGCTTTCTTT; CDR3: CASRWNTEAFF
V: TRBV6-6; J: TRBJ2-5; D: NA; size: NA; DNA: TGTGCCAGCAGCCCCCATGCAGGTCAAGAGACCCAGTACTTC; CDR3: CASSPHAGQETQYF
V: TRBV6-5; J: TRBJ2-7; D: TRBD2; size: NA; DNA: TGTGCCAGCAGGCTGTCTAGCGGGAGCGCCGAGCAGTACTTC; CDR3: CASRLSSGSAEQYF
V: TRBV18; J: TRBJ2-1; D: TRBD1; size: NA; DNA: TGTGCCAGCTCACCACAGGCAGGGGGCGCCGGGGAGCAGTTCTTC; CDR3: CASSPQAGGAGEQFF
V: TRBV7-9; J: TRBJ1-2; D: NA; size: once; DNA: TGTGCCAGCAGCTCGTTACAGACCCAGACATTCTATGGCTACACCTTC; CDR3: CASSSLQTQTFYGYTF
V: TRBV11-3; J: TRBJ1-2; D: TRBD1; size: NA; DNA: TGTGCCAGCAGCTCTCGCATGACAGGGGGCACGAGCTATGGCTACACCTTC; CDR3: CASSSRMTGGTSYGYTF
V: TRBV28; J: TRBJ2-4; D: TRBD2; size: once; DNA: TGTGCCAGCAGTTCAACGGGAGGCCCACAAAACATTCAGTACTTC; CDR3: CASSSTGGPQNIQYF
V: TRBV15; J: TRBJ1-2; D: TRBD1; size: NA; DNA: TGTGCCACCAGCAGAGACGGACAGGGAGGCTACACCTTC; CDR3: CATSRDGQGGYTF
V: TRBV10-3; J: TRBJ2-1; D: TRBD1; size: NA; DNA: TGTGCCATGGGAAATGCAGGGGGCAATGAGCAGTTCTTC; CDR3: CAMGNAGGNEQFF
V: TRBV4-2; J: TRBJ1-2; D: NA; size: NA; DNA: TGTGCCAGCAGCCAAGATGCCCAGGACTATGGCTACACCTTC; CDR3: CASSQDAQDYGYTF
V: TRBV5-1; J: TRBJ1-4; D: TRBD1; size: NA; DNA: TGCGCCAGCAGCTTGCCTACAGGGGGCGTAGGAGAAAAACTGTTTTTT; CDR3: CASSLPTGGVGEKLFF